The present T cell receptor (beta chain) was sequenced within a study of shared clonotypes between healthy human individuals. This clone was counted between two and nine times. All donors were healthy HIV-negative adults lacking recent acute infections or vaccinations. All the donors were Caucasian adults who lived in Nashville, Tennessee. The CDR3 consists of 14 residues. CDR1 SEHNR and CDR2 FQNEAQ come from the germline V gene (reference sequence). V was pared by 4 bases and J by 5 bases, with 7 bases of the junction left unmatched. Deep was the level used in running the assay. Data came from immunoSEQ multiplex PCR; TCRdb stores just in-frame clones and leaves some out. Of about 770,000 clones listed, 72% were seen once; the top ten hold approximately 2%.

The sample consisted of memory CD4+ T cells sorted from blood. Noted subset: CD45RA-negative fraction. The source is a woman in her 30s in good health. V usage is TRBV7-9 and J usage is TRBJ1-2; 7 positions match TRBD1. This CDR3 reads CASSSTGQLYGYTF. Written as DNA, the CDR3 is TGTGCCAGCAGCTCAACGGGACAGCTTTATGGCTACACCTTC.